The 21 T cell receptor beta chains in this list originate from one sample, sequenced in a study of T cell changes during pregnancy in multiple sclerosis. Clones were sequenced by immunoSEQ multiplex PCR, and TCRdb holds only the in-frame ones, with some missing. The table shows about 32,000 clones, with roughly 87% occurring only once. This sample comprised CD8+ T cells from peripheral blood mononuclear cells, obtained in the first trimester of pregnancy. The receptors derive from a female donor with multiple sclerosis, enrolled in a pregnancy study.

The rearrangement uses TRBV4-1 and TRBJ2-2, with TRBD2 matching over 7 bases. Germline CDR1 reads MGHRA; CDR2 reads YSYEKL. V lost 7 bases and J lost 4; bases outside the gene matches: 15. This CDR3 contains 17 residues. Written as DNA, the CDR3 is TGCGCCAGCACCCTCCGGGGCGGGAGCTCGGGCACCGGGGAGCTGTTTTTT. This sequence encodes CASTLRGGSSGTGELFF.

The chain has TRBV12-5 and TRBJ2-1, with 7 bases identical to TRBD2. V gave up 6 bases and J gave up 1 base; unmatched junction bases: 6. Germline CDR1 reads LGHNT; CDR2 reads FRNRAP. The CDR3 extends over 15 amino acids. The CDR3 bases are TGTGCTAGTGGACCCCTAGCGGCATCCTACAATGAGCAGTTCTTC. As protein: CASGPLAASYNEQFF. The full variable domain, its missing parts supplied by reference TRBV12-5 and TRBJ2-1, is DARVTQTPRHKVTEMGQEVTMRCQPILGHNTVFWYRQTMMQGLELLAYFRNRAPLDDSGMPKDRFSAEMPDATLATLKIQPSEPRDSAVYFCASGPLAASYNEQFFGPGTRLTVL.

The V call is TRBV6-5, the J call TRBJ2-2; D unclear. The CDR3 extends over 12 amino acids. Germline CDR1 MNHEY, CDR2 SVGAGI. Trimming cost V 7 bases and J 8 bases, with 11 bases left between them. Here the CDR3 reads CASTTGSGELFF. The CDR3 DNA is TGTGCCAGCACCACCGGGTCTGGGGAGCTGTTTTTT.

The V call is TRBV9, the J call TRBJ2-7; 12 nucleotides line up with TRBD1. CDR3 length equals 14 residues. Germline V lookup: CDR1 SGDLS, CDR2 YYNGEE. V dropped 2 bases and J dropped 6; count of bases not matched to a gene: 3. The CDR3 DNA sequence: TGTGCCAGCAGCGTGACGGGACAGGGGGCCGAGCAGTACTTC. This gives the protein CASSVTGQGAEQYF.

This sequence joins TRBV19 and TRBJ2-7; the D gene is possibly TRBD2 (6 bases). Trimming pared 7 bases from V and 4 bases from J, leaving 14 bases between. The germline CDR1 and CDR2 sequences are LNHDA and SQIVND (reference sequence). This CDR3 is built from 13 residues. In DNA, the CDR3 is TGTGCCAGTAATGAGGGAGGTCGGTACGAGCAGTACTTC. Translated: CASNEGGRYEQYF. The full variable domain, rest sourced from reference TRBV19 and TRBJ2-7, is DGGITQSPKYLFRKEGQNVTLSCEQNLNHDAMYWYRQDPGQGLRLIYYSQIVNDFQKGDIAEGYSVSREKKESFPLTVTSAQKNPTAFYLCASNEGGRYEQYFGPGTRLTVT.

In this sample, this clone turned up once. V and J are TRBV27 and TRBJ2-1; no definite D call. The germline V gene encodes CDR1 MNHEY and CDR2 SMNVEV (reference sequence). The V gene lost 8 bases and the J gene lost 8 bases, with 22 bases spanning the gap. The CDR3 has 15 residues. The CDR3 region has the DNA TGTGCCAGCCGCCTAGAATTTACCCTTTCGGATGAGCAGTTCTTC. This sequence encodes CASRLEFTLSDEQFF.

V and J are TRBV14 and TRBJ2-2; D is undetermined. CDR1 is SGHDN, CDR2 FVKESK, per germline. The V end was cut by 0 bases, the J end by 7 bases, with 12 bases between. The CDR3 sequence is 15 residues long. Here the CDR3 reads CASSQDGPVGGELFF. The CDR3 DNA follows: TGTGCCAGCAGCCAAGATGGCCCCGTTGGCGGGGAGCTGTTTTTT. Filled out from reference TRBV14 and TRBJ2-2, the complete variable domain reads EAGVTQFPSHSVIEKGQTVTLRCDPISGHDNLYWYRRVMGKEIKFLLHFVKESKQDESGMPNNRFLAERTGGTYSTLKVQPAELEDSGVYFCASSQDGPVGGELFFGEGSRLTVL.

CDR3 nucleotides: TGTGCCAGTAGTATAGTGGATGGGACTAGCGGGACCTACGAGCAGTACTTC. Its translation: CASSIVDGTSGTYEQYF. The chain employs TRBV19 and TRBJ2-7; 13 nucleotides line up with TRBD2. The trim removed 1 base at V and 2 bases at J, leaving 5 bases unmatched. The V gene's germline CDR1 is LNHDA and CDR2 SQIVND (reference sequence). The CDR3 is 17 amino acids.

The J gene is TRBJ2-1, the V gene TRBV28; 9 bases align to TRBD2. The length of the CDR3 is 15 residues. J was trimmed by 5 bases and V by 4 bases; bases with no gene match: 6. The germline V gene encodes CDR1 MDHEN and CDR2 SYDVKM. CDR3 region: CASSWASGIHNEQFF. CDR3 DNA sequence: TGTGCCAGCAGTTGGGCTAGCGGGATTCACAATGAGCAGTTCTTC.

The chain has TRBV9 and TRBJ2-1, with 8 nucleotides matching TRBD2. The germline V gene has CDR1 SGDLS and CDR2 YYNGEE. The CDR3 has 16 amino acids. V was clipped by 4 bases and J by 0 bases; unmatched bases: 6. In DNA form, the CDR3 reads TGTGCCAGCAGCCCTATAGCGGGAAGCTCCTACAATGAGCAGTTCTTC. The encoded protein is CASSPIAGSSYNEQFF.

The V gene is TRBV27, the J gene TRBJ2-1, with no clear D. Germline CDR1 MNHEY, CDR2 SMNVEV (reference sequence). The V end lost 6 bases, the J end lost 3 bases, and 15 bases lay between the germline ends. The CDR3 covers 15 residues. The CDR3 region has the DNA TGTGCCAGCAGCGCGGTTCCTATAAACTACAATGAGCAGTTCTTC. It is translated as CASSAVPINYNEQFF.

This clone turned up a few times. The V call is TRBV19, the J call TRBJ1-1, with D possibly matching TRBD1 (5 bases). With 8 bases removed from V and 4 bases from J, the gap between germline ends came to 14 bases. CDR3 length: 13 amino acids. From germline, CDR1 is LNHDA and CDR2 SQIVND (reference sequence). The CDR3: CASLSRGFTEAFF. As DNA, the CDR3 is TGTGCCAGTCTATCCCGGGGGTTCACTGAAGCTTTCTTT.

V is TRBV15 and J is TRBJ2-1; 8 bases align to TRBD2. The CDR3 consists of 15 residues. V was clipped by 0 bases and J by 4 bases; unmatched bases: 2. Germline CDR1 and CDR2: LNHNV and YYDKDF (reference sequence). CDR3 amino acids: CATSREASGYNEQFF. The CDR3 coding sequence is TGTGCCACCAGCAGAGAGGCTAGCGGGTACAATGAGCAGTTCTTC.

This clone showed up many times. J is TRBJ1-5 and V is TRBV5-5, with a tentative D call TRBD1 (5 bases). V shed 0 bases and J shed 6 bases, with 13 bases lying between them. The CDR3 totals 15 residues. CDR1 is SGHKS and CDR2 is YYEKEE in the germline V gene (reference sequence). CDR3: CASSLVPGLGQPQHF. The CDR3 DNA is TGTGCCAGCAGCTTGGTTCCAGGGTTAGGTCAGCCCCAGCATTTT.

This chain links TRBV7-3 with TRBJ2-3, with 15 bases identical to TRBD2. Germline CDR1 SGHTA, CDR2 FQGTGA. The CDR3 contains 15 residues. The V segment lost 5 bases and the J segment 6 bases; nucleotides outside the gene matches: 3. The chain's CDR3 is CASSPGTSGGDTQYF. Here the CDR3 DNA reads TGTGCCAGCAGCCCAGGGACTAGCGGGGGGGATACGCAGTATTTT.

V is TRBV5-1 and J is TRBJ2-3, with 7 bases aligning to TRBD2. Per germline, CDR1 SGHRS and CDR2 YFSETQ. The CDR3 loop spans 15 amino acids. V trimming: 5 bases; J trimming: 4 bases; junction bases outside the gene matches: 10. CDR3 nucleotide sequence: TGCGCCAGCAGGGAAGGACCGGGAGGTGCAGATACGCAGTATTTT. Its translation: CASREGPGGADTQYF.

V is TRBV7-9 and J is TRBJ2-3; 7 bases match TRBD1. This CDR3 is 15 amino acids long. Germline-derived CDR1 and CDR2 are SEHNR and FQNEAQ (reference sequence). V shed 5 bases and J 4 bases; nucleotides not matched to a gene: 9. CDR3 sequence reads: CASSVEVDRADTQYF. The CDR3 DNA is TGTGCCAGCAGCGTAGAGGTAGACAGGGCAGATACGCAGTATTTT.

The rearrangement uses TRBV4-3 and TRBJ2-7, with TRBD1 matching 10 bases. V was clipped by 3 bases and J by 2 bases; unmatched bases: 10. The CDR3 consists of 17 residues. Per the germline V gene, CDR1 is LGHNA and CDR2 is YSLEER. CDR3 DNA: TGCGCCAGCAGCCAGGTAGCGGGACAGGGGTTTCCCTACGAGCAGTACTTC. Its translation is CASSQVAGQGFPYEQYF.

On this clone: Other DNA sequences of this sample code for an identical CDR3. V and J are TRBV5-1 and TRBJ2-2; 11 nucleotides agree with TRBD1. J gave up 4 bases and V 3 bases, and 2 bases lay outside the gene matches. Germline values: CDR1 SGHRS, CDR2 YFSETQ. CDR3 length: 15 amino acids. DNA for the CDR3: TGCGCCAGCAGCTCGGGACAGGGGGGCACCGGGGAGCTGTTTTTT. Translated: CASSSGQGGTGELFF.

The rearrangement uses TRBV11-2 and TRBJ2-7; 9 nucleotides agree with TRBD1. The V gene's germline CDR1 is SGHAT and CDR2 FQNNGV. CDR3 length: 14 amino acids. J lost 9 bases, V lost 10 bases, and 16 bases had no gene match. CDR3 protein: CATTSVTGGDVQYF. The DNA of the CDR3 is TGTGCCACCACGTCGGTAACAGGGGGCGACGTGCAGTACTTC.

The J gene is TRBJ2-7, the V gene TRBV30; 8 nucleotides align to TRBD2. This CDR3 comprises 14 residues. Germline V lookup: CDR1 GTSNPN, CDR2 SVGIG (reference sequence). V was pared by 1 base and J by 5 bases, with 7 bases of the junction left unmatched. The CDR3 region is CAWSAIAGIHEQYF. The CDR3 DNA reads TGTGCCTGGAGTGCAATAGCGGGAATCCACGAGCAGTACTTC. The variable domain in full, completed from reference TRBV30 and TRBJ2-7, reads SQTIHQWPATLVQPVGSPLSLECTVEGTSNPNLYWYRQAAGRGLQLLFYSVGIGQISSEVPQNLSASRPQDRQFILSSKKLLLSDSGFYLCAWSAIAGIHEQYFGPGTRLTVT.